Below, 8 T cell receptor beta chains from the same sample are listed, as sequenced in a study of beta chain features in type 1 diabetes. The study reverse transcribed the entire isolated RNA, so it sequenced expressed TCRB transcripts. Produced via immunoSEQ multiplex PCR; TCRdb's table is partial and in-frame only. The sample lists 600,000 or so clones, about 14% seen once, with approximately 0.042% in the top ten. Study outcomes and limitations: There was a moderate but significant shortening of TCRB CDR3s in all four CD4+ subsets of Type 1 diabetes patients.

These receptors lack a known antigen. Material for sequencing was naive CD4+ T cells from blood. These receptors all stem from a man between 18 and 29 years old with type 1 diabetes.

The chain combines TRBV5-1 with TRBJ1-2; possibly TRBD1 for D (5 bases). The CDR3 is 15 amino acids. Trimming took 0 bases from V and 4 from J, leaving 13 bases between them. Germline V gives CDR1 SGHRS, CDR2 YFSETQ. CDR3 protein: CASSLGSQGPYGYTF. CDR3 coding DNA: TGCGCCAGCAGCTTGGGGAGTCAGGGCCCCTATGGCTACACCTTC.

The chain has TRBV2 and TRBJ1-1, with D perhaps matching TRBD1 (5 bases). This CDR3 region has 13 residues. V was clipped by 10 bases and J by 1 base, with 13 bases between them. Germline CDR1 is SNHLY and CDR2 is FYNNEI. CDR3 region: CANAGARNTEAFF. CDR3 DNA: TGTGCCAACGCCGGGGCCAGGAACACTGAAGCTTTCTTT.

This chain connects TRBV2 to TRBJ1-5; D is ambiguous. The CDR3 sequence is 14 residues long. Germline values: CDR1 SNHLY, CDR2 FYNNEI. Trimming shortened V by 3 bases and J by 0 bases, and 6 bases separated the two germline ends. This CDR3 reads CASSETNSNQPQHF. CDR3 DNA: TGTGCCAGCAGTGAGACAAATAGCAATCAGCCCCAGCATTTT.

A few counts support this clone. The chain employs TRBV23-1 and TRBJ2-1, with D perhaps TRBD1 (6 bases). TRBV23-1 is classed as an ORF, of uncertain function. Trimming took off 8 bases at V and 2 bases at J, with 19 bases between the two ends. CDR3 length: 16 amino acids. CDR3 loop: CASRQYRVAAYNEQFF. In DNA form, the CDR3 reads TGCGCCAGCCGCCAATACAGGGTGGCGGCCTACAATGAGCAGTTCTTC.

The chain employs TRBV7-6 and TRBJ1-5, with D possibly matching TRBD1 (5 bases). The CDR3 consists of 13 residues. Germline V gene lookup returns CDR1 SGHVS and CDR2 FNYEAQ. The V and J ends lost 2 bases and 11 bases respectively, with 13 bases between them. In nucleotides, the CDR3 is TGTGCCAGCAGCTTAATGGGGGACTCAGCCCAGCATTTT. Its protein is CASSLMGDSAQHF.

The CDR3 sequence is CASRAPGLAGEAHEQYF. The CDR3 region has the DNA TGTGCCAGCAGGGCCCCGGGACTAGCGGGAGAGGCCCACGAGCAGTACTTC. This sequence joins TRBV25-1 and TRBJ2-7; TRBD2 matches at 14 bases. CDR1 is MGHDK, CDR2 SYGVNS, per germline. The CDR3 sequence is 17 residues long. J gave up 5 bases and V 6 bases, and 12 bases lay outside the gene matches.

The rearrangement uses TRBV7-9 and TRBJ2-3; 10 nucleotides agree with TRBD1. This CDR3 region has 14 residues. Germline V gene data show CDR1 as SEHNR and CDR2 as FQNEAQ (reference sequence). The junction had 4 bases not matched to a gene; V was cut back by 4 bases and J by 6 bases. CDR3 sequence (DNA): TGTGCCAGCAGCTCGACAGGGGGCCCTGATACGCAGTATTTT. This codes for CASSSTGGPDTQYF.

The rearrangement joins TRBV2 to TRBJ2-5; D unclear. The germline V and J ends were trimmed by 5 bases and 5 bases, with 9 bases remaining between them. CDR1 is SNHLY, CDR2 FYNNEI, per germline. The CDR3 extends over 12 amino acids. The CDR3 protein is CASSRNGETQYF. CDR3 DNA sequence: TGTGCCAGCAGTAGAAACGGGGAGACCCAGTACTTC.